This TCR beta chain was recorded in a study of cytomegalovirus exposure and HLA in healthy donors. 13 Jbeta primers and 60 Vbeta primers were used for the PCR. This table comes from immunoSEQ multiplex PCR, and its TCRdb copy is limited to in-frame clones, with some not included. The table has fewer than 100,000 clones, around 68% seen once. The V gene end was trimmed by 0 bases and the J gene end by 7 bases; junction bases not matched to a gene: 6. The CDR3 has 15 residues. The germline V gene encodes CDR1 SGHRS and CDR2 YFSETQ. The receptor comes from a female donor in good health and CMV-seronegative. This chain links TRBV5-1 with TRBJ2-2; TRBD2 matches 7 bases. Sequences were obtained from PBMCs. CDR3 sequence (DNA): TGCGCCAGCAGCTTGGGGCGGGAGCGGAGCGGGGAGCTGTTTTTT. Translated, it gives CASSLGRERSGELFF.